Presented here are 27 T cell receptor beta chains from one specimen sequenced in a study of cytomegalovirus exposure and HLA in healthy donors. Use of 60 Vbeta and 13 Jbeta primers characterized the PCR. Sequencing used immunoSEQ multiplex PCR; TCRdb keeps in-frame clones, though not all of them. The sample shows some 250,000 clones, 82% of them seen only once. Material: PBMCs. The receptor source for this set is a woman between 40 and 50 years old in good health and CMV-seropositive.

J is TRBJ2-1 and V is TRBV19; 8 bases are shared with TRBD2. CDR3 size: 16 residues. Germline V lookup: CDR1 LNHDA, CDR2 SQIVND (reference sequence). V was clipped by 5 bases and J by 5 bases; unmatched bases: 11. CDR3 region: CASSLRSSGFNNEQFF. CDR3 nucleotides: TGTGCCAGTAGTCTCAGATCTAGCGGGTTTAACAATGAGCAGTTCTTC.

This chain uses TRBV27 with TRBJ2-2; TRBD1 matches at 12 bases. Germline values: CDR1 MNHEY, CDR2 SMNVEV (reference sequence). Losses at the gene ends were 5 bases for V and 7 bases for J; bases not matched to a gene: 5. The CDR3 is 15 residues long. The CDR3 DNA is TGTGCCAGCAGTCGCGGGACAGGGGGCCACGGGGAGCTGTTTTTT. Protein product: CASSRGTGGHGELFF.

The chain is built from TRBV19 and TRBJ2-2; 8 nucleotides match TRBD1. This CDR3 is 15 amino acids long. V trimming: 5 bases; J trimming: 6 bases; junction bases outside the gene matches: 8. Germline loops: CDR1 LNHDA, CDR2 SQIVND (reference sequence). CDR3 in DNA: TGTGCCAGTAGTGGGCGGGACAGGTCCGCCGGGGAGCTGTTTTTT. This translates into CASSGRDRSAGELFF.

J is TRBJ2-6 and V is TRBV2, with D maybe TRBD1 (6 bases). Per the germline V gene, CDR1 is SNHLY and CDR2 is FYNNEI. The V gene lost 9 bases and the J gene lost 4 bases, with 10 bases spanning the gap. The length of the CDR3 is 13 residues. The CDR3 DNA follows: TGTGCCAGAGGGGGATCAGGGGCCAACGTCCTGACTTTC. It yields the protein CARGGSGANVLTF.

The chain employs TRBV4-2 and TRBJ2-5, with 10 positions matching TRBD2. The closer fit of TRBJ2-7 to the DNA end suggests the J call may be wrong. Germline CDR1 LGHNA, CDR2 YNFKEQ. The CDR3 extends over 15 amino acids. This CDR3 is CASSQERGGRYEQYF. The CDR3 DNA reads TGTGCCAGCAGCCAGGAGCGGGGGGGCCGATACGAGCAGTACTTC.

V gene TRBV7-6 combines with J gene TRBJ2-7; TRBD2 agrees at 13 bases. Unmatched junction bases numbered 2, after V lost 3 bases and J lost 6 bases. Germline V gene data show CDR1 as SGHVS and CDR2 as FNYEAQ. The CDR3 spans 14 residues. The CDR3: CASSFTSGRAEQYF. CDR3 nucleotides: TGTGCCAGCAGCTTTACTAGCGGGAGGGCCGAGCAGTACTTC.

V is TRBV6-5 and J is TRBJ1-6; 9 bases are a match to TRBD1. Trimming removed 6 bases from V and 12 bases from J; junction bases left unmatched: 9. Germline V gene sequence: CDR1 MNHEY, CDR2 SVGAGI. The CDR3 covers 14 residues. Written as DNA, the CDR3 is TGTGCCAGCAGGCCGGACAGGGGATCTCTACCCCTCCACTTT. Protein sequence: CASRPDRGSLPLHF.

The V call is TRBV5-5, the J call TRBJ1-5, with a weak D call TRBD1 (5 bases). CDR1 SGHKS and CDR2 YYEKEE come from the germline V gene (reference sequence). CDR3 length: 14 amino acids. V was clipped by 7 bases and J by 1 base, with 12 bases between them. The CDR3 region has the DNA TGTGCCAGCGGCGGGACGGTGAGCAATCAGCCCCAGCATTTT. Amino acids: CASGGTVSNQPQHF.

The chain joins TRBV10-3 to TRBJ1-2; 10 positions agree with TRBD1. The CDR3 is 13 amino acids. J was trimmed by 8 bases and V by 6 bases; bases with no gene match: 6. From germline, CDR1 is ENHRY and CDR2 SYGVKD. CDR3 nucleotides: TGTGCCATCAGGGCGACAGGGGGCGAAGGCTACACCTTC. Residues: CAIRATGGEGYTF.

This clone was observed a handful of times. This chain uses TRBV5-4 with TRBJ2-2; 8 nucleotides line up with TRBD1. Germline CDR1 reads SGHNT; CDR2 reads YYREEE (reference sequence). V gave up 5 bases and J gave up 1 base; unmatched junction bases: 4. The CDR3 covers 15 residues. CDR3: CASRLTGVNTGELFF. The CDR3 nucleotides read TGTGCCAGCAGGTTGACAGGGGTGAACACCGGGGAGCTGTTTTTT.

The chain couples TRBV4-1 to TRBJ2-1, with D possibly being TRBD1 (5 bases). Between the trimmed V and J ends, which lost 4 bases and 7 bases, there was a span of 17 bases. This CDR3 has 15 residues. The germline V gene encodes CDR1 MGHRA and CDR2 YSYEKL. The CDR3 DNA sequence: TGCGCCAGCAGCCCCTGGGCAGGGAAGGAGAATGAGCAGTTCTTC. Translating it yields CASSPWAGKENEQFF.

The gene calls are TRBV7-6 and TRBJ1-2, with D maybe TRBD1 (5 bases). Deletions cut 1 base from V and 8 bases from J, with 17 bases between. The CDR3 consists of 15 residues. Germline assignment: CDR1 SGHVS and CDR2 FNYEAQ. The CDR3 here is CASSLDGRVSEGYTF. The CDR3 nucleotides read TGTGCCAGCAGCTTAGATGGCAGGGTTTCTGAAGGCTACACCTTC.

CDR3 nucleotide sequence: TGTGCCAGCAACCCTTTACAGGTGAACACTGAAGCTTTCTTT. It translates to CASNPLQVNTEAFF. The chain links TRBV6-1 to TRBJ1-1; tentatively, D is TRBD1 (5 bases). CDR1 and CDR2 from the germline V gene are MNHNS and SASEGT. With 7 bases removed from V and 0 bases from J, the gap between germline ends came to 12 bases. This CDR3 spans 14 amino acids.

This CDR3 reads CASSSGDRGRPLSSGANVLTF. The CDR3 DNA sequence: TGCGCCAGCAGCTCAGGGGACAGGGGCCGACCCCTCTCCTCTGGGGCCAACGTCCTGACTTTC. The chain is built from TRBV5-1 and TRBJ2-6; 10 bases are shared with TRBD1. Germline lookup yields CDR1 SGHRS and CDR2 YFSETQ. The trim removed 3 bases at V and 0 bases at J, leaving 15 bases unmatched. The length of the CDR3 is 21 residues.

The rearrangement joins TRBV18 to TRBJ1-2; D possibly corresponds to TRBD1 (5 bases). CDR1 KGHSH and CDR2 LQKENI come from the germline V gene. This CDR3 is 12 amino acids long. V was pared by 3 bases and J by 6 bases, with 8 bases between. The CDR3 DNA reads as TGTGCCAGCTCACCTGACAGCGATGGCTACACCTTC. This sequence encodes CASSPDSDGYTF.

The chain joins TRBV7-2 to TRBJ2-7; 8 nucleotides match TRBD2. Trimming removed 5 bases from V and 1 base from J; junction bases left unmatched: 13. This CDR3 is built from 17 residues. The germline CDR1 and CDR2 sequences are SGHTA and FQGNSA. The CDR3 nucleotides are TGTGCCAGCAGCCCGGGGGGGATTGGGGTTCGTTCCTACGAGCAGTACTTC. Amino acids: CASSPGGIGVRSYEQYF. Based on the CDR3 plus reference TRBV7-2 and TRBJ2-7, the full variable domain is GAGVSQSPSNKVTEKGKDVELRCDPISGHTALYWYRQSLGQGLEFLIYFQGNSAPDKSGLPSDRFSAERTGGSVSTLTIQRTQQEDSAVYLCASSPGGIGVRSYEQYFGPGTRLTVT.

CDR3 loop: CASSYSQGANEQFF. DNA of the CDR3: TGTGCCAGCAGTTATTCACAGGGCGCCAATGAGCAGTTCTTC. The V and J genes are TRBV6-5 and TRBJ2-1; D is possibly TRBD1 (6 bases). The CDR3 has 14 amino acids. CDR1 MNHEY and CDR2 SVGAGI come from the germline V gene. The ends were cut back, 3 bases at V and 6 bases at J, with 12 bases in the middle.

The chain uses TRBV4-2 and TRBJ2-3; TRBD2 might be the D (6 bases). This CDR3 region has 17 residues. The germline V gene has CDR1 LGHNA and CDR2 YNFKEQ. Trimming removed 0 bases at V and 1 base at J, with 14 bases between. The CDR3 DNA reads TGTGCCAGCAGCCAAGAGATAAGCGGGTTGGGCACAGATACGCAGTATTTT. Residues: CASSQEISGLGTDTQYF.

This clone has a single count. The CDR3: CASSPPNGGNTEAFF. The CDR3 region has the DNA TGTGCCAGCAGCCCTCCGAACGGAGGGAACACTGAAGCTTTCTTT. This chain links TRBV5-4 with TRBJ1-1; no reliable D call. There are 15 residues in the CDR3. Germline V gene data show CDR1 as SGHNT and CDR2 as YYREEE (reference sequence). Trimming removed 4 bases at V and 1 base at J, with 14 bases between.

This rearrangement joins TRBV5-1 to TRBJ2-5, with a tentative D call TRBD2 (6 bases). The CDR3 extends over 18 amino acids. Germline V gene lookup returns CDR1 SGHRS and CDR2 YFSETQ. Trimming cost V 5 bases and J 4 bases, with 27 bases left between them. The CDR3 nucleotides are TGCGCCAGCAGGGCGGGATTGGGTCATACCGGGATAGGAGAGACCCAGTACTTC. Translating gives CASRAGLGHTGIGETQYF.

The chain combines TRBV27 with TRBJ2-2; D gene unclear. Trimming stripped 3 bases from V and 0 bases from J, with 11 bases between. Germline V gives CDR1 MNHEY, CDR2 SMNVEV (reference sequence). The CDR3 contains 16 residues. CDR3 residues: CASSLVGNSNTGELFF. The DNA for the CDR3 is TGTGCCAGCAGTTTGGTGGGCAACTCGAACACCGGGGAGCTGTTTTTT.

The rearrangement links TRBV6-5 to TRBJ2-7; tentatively, D is TRBD2 (5 bases). Germline loops: CDR1 MNHEY, CDR2 SVGAGI. V was shortened by 6 bases and J by 1 base, with 13 bases between the two germline ends. CDR3 length: 14 residues. The CDR3 nucleotides are TGTGCCAGCAGGCCCGCCCGGGGATCCTACGAGCAGTACTTC. Translation: CASRPARGSYEQYF.

The CDR3 DNA follows: TGTGCCTGGAGTGTAGGGACAGGGCCCACTGAAGCTTTCTTT. Translation gives CAWSVGTGPTEAFF. The V gene is TRBV30, the J gene TRBJ1-1, with TRBD1 identical over 9 bases. The CDR3 length is 14 residues. Germline assignment: CDR1 GTSNPN and CDR2 SVGIG (reference sequence). The V segment lost 0 bases and the J segment 4 bases; nucleotides outside the gene matches: 3.

V usage is TRBV7-2 and J usage is TRBJ2-1; TRBD2 aligns across 13 bases. This CDR3 is 14 amino acids long. Trimming at V came to 8 bases and at J to 5 bases, leaving 3 bases not matched to a gene. CDR1 and CDR2 (germline): SGHTA, FQGNSA. The CDR3 loop is CASGLAGVNNEQFF. For the CDR3, the DNA is TGTGCCAGCGGACTAGCGGGGGTAAACAATGAGCAGTTCTTC.

A few counts support this clone. V and J are TRBV29-1 and TRBJ2-2; D perhaps matches TRBD1 (6 bases). The germline CDR1 and CDR2 sequences are SQVTM and ANQGSEA. CDR3 length equals 14 residues. V was pared by 6 bases and J by 2 bases, with 13 bases between. CDR3 nucleotide sequence: TGCAGCGTGCAAGGCAGGGGCAACACCGGGGAGCTGTTTTTT. Protein product: CSVQGRGNTGELFF.

The chain is built from TRBV5-4 and TRBJ1-4, with D unresolved. V was cut by 4 bases and J by 4 bases, with 8 bases left in between. CDR1 and CDR2 (germline): SGHNT, YYREEE (reference sequence). This CDR3 contains 13 residues. The CDR3: CASSVQVNEKLFF. CDR3 DNA sequence: TGTGCCAGCAGCGTGCAGGTTAATGAAAAACTGTTTTTT.

The CDR3: CASSEEGWGHGYTF. DNA for the CDR3: TGTGCCAGCAGTGAGGAGGGGTGGGGACATGGCTACACCTTC. This chain uses TRBV6-1 with TRBJ1-2, with a possible D match to TRBD1 (5 bases). Germline assignment: CDR1 MNHNS and CDR2 SASEGT. V lost 3 bases and J 6 bases, leaving 14 bases between the germline ends. The CDR3 loop spans 14 amino acids.